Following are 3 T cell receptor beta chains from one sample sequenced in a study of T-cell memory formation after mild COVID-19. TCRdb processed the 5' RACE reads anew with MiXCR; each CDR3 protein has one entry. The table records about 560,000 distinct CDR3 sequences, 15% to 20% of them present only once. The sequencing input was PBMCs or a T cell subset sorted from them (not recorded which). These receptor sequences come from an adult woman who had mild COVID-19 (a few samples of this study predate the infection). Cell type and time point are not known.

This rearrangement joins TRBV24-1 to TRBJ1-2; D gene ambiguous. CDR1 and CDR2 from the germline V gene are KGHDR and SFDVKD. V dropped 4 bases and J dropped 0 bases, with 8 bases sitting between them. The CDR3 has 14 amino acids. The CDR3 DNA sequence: TGTGCCACCAGTGACAGGCAAGCTAACTATGGCTACACCTTC. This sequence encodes CATSDRQANYGYTF.

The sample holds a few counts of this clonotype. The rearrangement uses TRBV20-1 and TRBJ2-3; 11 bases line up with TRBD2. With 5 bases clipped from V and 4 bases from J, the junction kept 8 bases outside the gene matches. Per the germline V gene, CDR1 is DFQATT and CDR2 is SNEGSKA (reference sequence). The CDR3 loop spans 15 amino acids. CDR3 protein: CSAYGSGGAADTQYF. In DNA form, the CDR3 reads TGCAGTGCTTACGGTAGCGGGGGGGCCGCAGATACGCAGTATTTT.

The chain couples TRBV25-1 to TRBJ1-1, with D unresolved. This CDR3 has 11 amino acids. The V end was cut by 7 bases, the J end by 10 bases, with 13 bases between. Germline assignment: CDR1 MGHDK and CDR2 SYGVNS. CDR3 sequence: CASILGMRAFF. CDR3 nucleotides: TGTGCCAGCATCCTGGGCATGAGAGCTTTCTTT.